What follows is one TCR beta chain and its context. The target antigen is unknown. The data derive from a study of cytomegalovirus exposure and HLA in healthy donors. Study context: From donors who were HLA-typed, an early data release held 80 million to 85 million unique TCRs. General study results and limits: Specificity of a few CMV-associated chains for CMV antigens was verified in vitro.

Both 60 Vbeta primers and 13 Jbeta primers went into the PCR. Original processing notes: Tens of millions of unique TCR beta chains, roughly 11 million of them shared, were counted by a later analysis. Profiling relied on immunoSEQ multiplex PCR, and the TCRdb table lists in-frame clones only, not all of them. D and trimming come from the DNA, and the V and J calls and clone size come from that table. In the table there are fewer than 150,000 clones, roughly three quarters of which are singletons. The receptor was derived from a man aged 18-30 years in good health and CMV-seronegative. The source material was PBMCs.

The chain's CDR3 is CASKRQGEAETQYF. The CDR3 DNA sequence: TGTGCCAGCAAGAGACAGGGAGAGGCGGAGACCCAGTACTTC. This chain connects TRBV28 to TRBJ2-5; 7 bases agree with TRBD1. The CDR3 spans 14 residues. Germline loops: CDR1 MDHEN, CDR2 SYDVKM. The junction had 10 bases not matched to a gene; V was cut back by 7 bases and J by 5 bases.